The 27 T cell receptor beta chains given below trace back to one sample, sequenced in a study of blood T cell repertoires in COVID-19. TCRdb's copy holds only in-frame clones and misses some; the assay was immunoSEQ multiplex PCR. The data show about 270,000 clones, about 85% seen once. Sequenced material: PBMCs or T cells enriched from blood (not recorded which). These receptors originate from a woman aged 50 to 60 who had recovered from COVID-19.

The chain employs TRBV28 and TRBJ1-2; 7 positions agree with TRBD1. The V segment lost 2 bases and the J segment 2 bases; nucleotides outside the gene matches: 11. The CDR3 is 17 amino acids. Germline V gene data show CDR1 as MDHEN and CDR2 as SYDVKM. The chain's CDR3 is CASSLVGPGQNNYGYTF. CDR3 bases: TGTGCCAGCAGTTTAGTGGGTCCGGGACAGAACAACTATGGCTACACCTTC.

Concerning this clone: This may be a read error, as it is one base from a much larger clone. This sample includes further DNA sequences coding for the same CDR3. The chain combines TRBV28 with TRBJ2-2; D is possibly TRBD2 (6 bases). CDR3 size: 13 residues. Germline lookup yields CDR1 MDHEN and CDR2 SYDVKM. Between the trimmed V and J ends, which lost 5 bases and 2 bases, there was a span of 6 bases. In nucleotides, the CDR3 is TGTGCCAGCAGTGGGACTAACACCGGGGAGCTGTTTTTT. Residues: CASSGTNTGELFF.

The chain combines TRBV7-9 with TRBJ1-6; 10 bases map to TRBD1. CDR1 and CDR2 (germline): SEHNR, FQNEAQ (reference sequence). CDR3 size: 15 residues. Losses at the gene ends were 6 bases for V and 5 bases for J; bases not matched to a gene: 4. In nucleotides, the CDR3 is TGTGCCAGCAGAAGCGGACAGGGGGATAATTCACCCCTCCACTTT. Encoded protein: CASRSGQGDNSPLHF.

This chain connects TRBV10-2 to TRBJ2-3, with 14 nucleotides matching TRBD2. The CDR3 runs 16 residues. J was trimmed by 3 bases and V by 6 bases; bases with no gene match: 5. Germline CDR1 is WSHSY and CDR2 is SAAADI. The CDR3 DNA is TGCGCCAGCAGCCCCCGACTAGCGGGAGGGACAGATACGCAGTATTTT. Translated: CASSPRLAGGTDTQYF.

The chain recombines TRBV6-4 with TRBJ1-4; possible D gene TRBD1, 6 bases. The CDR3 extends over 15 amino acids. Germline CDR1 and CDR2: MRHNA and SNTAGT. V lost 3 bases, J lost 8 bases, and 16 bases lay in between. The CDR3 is CASSEGRGGPEKLFF. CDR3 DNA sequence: TGTGCCAGCAGTGAGGGTCGGGGGGGCCCAGAAAAACTGTTTTTT.

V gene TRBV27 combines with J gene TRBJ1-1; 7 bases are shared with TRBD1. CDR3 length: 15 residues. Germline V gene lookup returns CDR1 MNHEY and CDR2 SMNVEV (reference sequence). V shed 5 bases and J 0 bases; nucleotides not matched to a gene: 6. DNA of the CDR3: TGTGCCAGCAGTCCGTCGACAGGGATGAACACTGAAGCTTTCTTT. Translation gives CASSPSTGMNTEAFF.

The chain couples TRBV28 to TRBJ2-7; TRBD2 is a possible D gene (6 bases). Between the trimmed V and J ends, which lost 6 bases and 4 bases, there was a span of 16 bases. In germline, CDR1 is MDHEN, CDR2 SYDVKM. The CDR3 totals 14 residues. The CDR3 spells CASRRSGLVYEQYF. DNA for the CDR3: TGTGCCAGCAGGAGATCGGGACTCGTATACGAGCAGTACTTC.

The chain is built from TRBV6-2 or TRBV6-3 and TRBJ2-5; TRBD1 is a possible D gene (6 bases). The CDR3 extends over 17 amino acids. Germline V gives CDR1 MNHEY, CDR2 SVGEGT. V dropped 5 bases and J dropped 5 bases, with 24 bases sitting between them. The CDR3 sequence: CASSPGPPGASSETQYF. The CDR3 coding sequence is TGTGCCAGCAGTCCCGGCCCCCCAGGGGCTTCATCCGAGACCCAGTACTTC.

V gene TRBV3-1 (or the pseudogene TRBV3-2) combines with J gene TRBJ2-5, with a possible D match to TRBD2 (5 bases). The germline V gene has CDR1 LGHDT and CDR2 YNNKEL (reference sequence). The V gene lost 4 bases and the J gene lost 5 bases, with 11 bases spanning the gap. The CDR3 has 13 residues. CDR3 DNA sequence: TGTGCCAGCAGCCCCAGGAGGCGGGAGACCCAGTACTTC. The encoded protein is CASSPRRRETQYF.

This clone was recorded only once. CDR3 region: CASSQDGLGGTGGSIEQYF. The CDR3 region has the DNA TGTGCCAGCAGCCAAGATGGGTTGGGTGGAACAGGGGGCTCGATCGAGCAGTACTTC. The rearrangement uses TRBV4-2 and TRBJ2-7, with TRBD1 matching 9 bases. There are 19 residues in the CDR3. Germline CDR1 is LGHNA and CDR2 is YNFKEQ. J lost 6 bases, V lost 0 bases, and 18 bases had no gene match.

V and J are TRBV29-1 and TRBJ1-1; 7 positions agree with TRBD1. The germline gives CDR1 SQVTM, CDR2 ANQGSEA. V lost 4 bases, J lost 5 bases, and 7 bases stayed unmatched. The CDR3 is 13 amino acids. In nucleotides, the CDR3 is TGCAGCGTTGTAGCAGGGGGTTGGACTGAAGCTTTCTTT. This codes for CSVVAGGWTEAFF.

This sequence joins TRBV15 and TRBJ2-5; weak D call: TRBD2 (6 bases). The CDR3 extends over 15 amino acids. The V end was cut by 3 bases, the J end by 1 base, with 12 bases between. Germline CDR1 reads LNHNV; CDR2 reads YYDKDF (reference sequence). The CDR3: CATSRPGGTQETQYF. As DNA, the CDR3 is TGTGCCACCAGCAGGCCCGGGGGAACCCAAGAGACCCAGTACTTC.

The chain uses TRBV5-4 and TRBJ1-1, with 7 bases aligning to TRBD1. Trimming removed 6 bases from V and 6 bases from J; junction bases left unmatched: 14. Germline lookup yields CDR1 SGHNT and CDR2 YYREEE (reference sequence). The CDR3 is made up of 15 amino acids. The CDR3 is CASKLAGGTAAEAFF. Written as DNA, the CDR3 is TGTGCCAGCAAGCTTGCAGGGGGAACGGCCGCTGAAGCTTTCTTT.

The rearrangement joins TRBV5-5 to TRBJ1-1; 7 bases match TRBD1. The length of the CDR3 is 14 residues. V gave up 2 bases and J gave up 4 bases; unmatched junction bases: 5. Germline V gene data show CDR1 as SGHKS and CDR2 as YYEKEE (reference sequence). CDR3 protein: CASSFFSGGTEAFF. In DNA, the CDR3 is TGTGCCAGCAGCTTTTTCTCAGGGGGCACTGAAGCTTTCTTT.

The CDR3 DNA is TGTGCCAGCAGCTTCCGGACTGGGAAAGGGTACGAGCAGTACTTC. Its protein product is CASSFRTGKGYEQYF. The chain is built from TRBV5-8 and TRBJ2-7, with TRBD2 as a possible D gene (5 bases). In germline, CDR1 is SGHTS, CDR2 YDEGEE. The CDR3 runs 15 residues. V was pared by 2 bases and J by 4 bases, with 16 bases between.

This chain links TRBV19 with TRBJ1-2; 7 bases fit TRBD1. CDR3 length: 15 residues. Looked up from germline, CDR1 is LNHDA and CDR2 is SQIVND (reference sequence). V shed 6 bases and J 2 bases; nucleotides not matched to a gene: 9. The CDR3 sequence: CASSLTGALNYGYTF. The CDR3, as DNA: TGTGCCAGTAGCCTAACAGGGGCTCTAAACTATGGCTACACCTTC.

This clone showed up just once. The CDR3 spells CASSLASGIRTEAFF. CDR3 sequence (DNA): TGTGCCAGCAGTTTAGCCTCGGGGATCCGGACTGAAGCTTTCTTT. The rearrangement uses TRBV28 and TRBJ1-1; D remains ambiguous. V was shortened by 2 bases and J by 5 bases, with 15 bases between the two germline ends. This CDR3 contains 15 residues. CDR1 is MDHEN and CDR2 is SYDVKM in the germline V gene. The full variable domain, in which reference TRBV28 and TRBJ1-1 provide the parts outside the CDR3, is DVKVTQSSRYLVKRTGEKVFLECVQDMDHENMFWYRQDPGLGLRLIYFSYDVKMKEKGDIPEGYSVSREKKERFSLILESASTNQTSMYLCASSLASGIRTEAFFGQGTRLTVV.

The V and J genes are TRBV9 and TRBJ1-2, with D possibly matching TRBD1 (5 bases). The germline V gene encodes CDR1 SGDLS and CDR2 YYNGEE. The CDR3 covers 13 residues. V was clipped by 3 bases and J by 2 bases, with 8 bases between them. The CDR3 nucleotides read TGTGCCAGCAGCGGGCAGGGAAACTATGGCTACACCTTC. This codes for CASSGQGNYGYTF.

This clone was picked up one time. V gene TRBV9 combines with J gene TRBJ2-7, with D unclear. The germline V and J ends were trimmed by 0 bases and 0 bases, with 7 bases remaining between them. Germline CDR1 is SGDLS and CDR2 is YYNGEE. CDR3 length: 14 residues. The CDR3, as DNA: TGTGCCAGCAGCGTAGATTCTTACTCCTACGAGCAGTACTTC. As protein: CASSVDSYSYEQYF. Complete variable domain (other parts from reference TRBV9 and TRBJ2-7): DSGVTQTPKHLITATGQRVTLRCSPRSGDLSVYWYQQSLDQGLQFLIQYYNGEERAKGNILERFSAQQFPDLHSELNLSSLELGDSALYFCASSVDSYSYEQYFGPGTRLTVT.

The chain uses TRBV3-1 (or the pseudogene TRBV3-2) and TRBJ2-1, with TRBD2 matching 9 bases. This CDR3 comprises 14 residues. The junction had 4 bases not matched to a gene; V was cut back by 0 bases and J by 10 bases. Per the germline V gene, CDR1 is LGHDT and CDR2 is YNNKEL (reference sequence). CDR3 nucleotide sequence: TGTGCCAGCAGCCAAGATAGCGGGAGCGGGGAGCAGTTCTTC. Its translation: CASSQDSGSGEQFF.

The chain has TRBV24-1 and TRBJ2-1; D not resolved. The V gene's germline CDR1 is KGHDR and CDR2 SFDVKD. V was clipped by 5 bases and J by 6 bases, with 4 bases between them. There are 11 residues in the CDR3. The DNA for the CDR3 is TGTGCCACCAGTGTATCCAATGAGCAGTTCTTC. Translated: CATSVSNEQFF.

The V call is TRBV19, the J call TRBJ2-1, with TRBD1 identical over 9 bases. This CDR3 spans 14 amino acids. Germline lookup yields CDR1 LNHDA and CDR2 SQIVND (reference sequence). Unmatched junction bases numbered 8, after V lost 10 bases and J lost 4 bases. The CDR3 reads CATRSQGAYNEQFF. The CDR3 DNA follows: TGTGCCACCCGTTCACAGGGGGCTTACAATGAGCAGTTCTTC.

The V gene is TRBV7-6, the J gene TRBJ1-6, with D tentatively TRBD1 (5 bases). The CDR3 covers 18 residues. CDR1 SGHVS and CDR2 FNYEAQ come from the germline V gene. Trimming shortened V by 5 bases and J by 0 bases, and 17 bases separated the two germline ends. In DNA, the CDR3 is TGTGCCAGCAGCCCAAACCCTCCAAGGGGCTCCTATAATTCACCCCTCCACTTT. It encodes CASSPNPPRGSYNSPLHF.

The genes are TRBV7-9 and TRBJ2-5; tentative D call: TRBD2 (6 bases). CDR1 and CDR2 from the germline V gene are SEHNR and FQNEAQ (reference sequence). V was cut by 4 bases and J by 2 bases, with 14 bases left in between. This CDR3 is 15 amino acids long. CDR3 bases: TGTGCCAGCAGCTCTCGGCGGCGGGAACAAGAGACCCAGTACTTC. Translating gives CASSSRRREQETQYF.

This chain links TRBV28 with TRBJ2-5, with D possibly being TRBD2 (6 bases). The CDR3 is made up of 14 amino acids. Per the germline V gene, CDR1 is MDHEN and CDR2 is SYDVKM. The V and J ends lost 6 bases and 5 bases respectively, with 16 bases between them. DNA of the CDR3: TGTGCCAGCAGAATAGGGACTCGGGGTGAGACCCAGTACTTC. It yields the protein CASRIGTRGETQYF.

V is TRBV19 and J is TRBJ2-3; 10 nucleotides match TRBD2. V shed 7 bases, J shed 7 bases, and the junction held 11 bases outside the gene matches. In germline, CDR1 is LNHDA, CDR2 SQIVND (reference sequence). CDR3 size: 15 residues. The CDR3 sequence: CASTPPGAGGNTQYF. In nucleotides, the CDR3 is TGTGCCAGTACCCCCCCGGGAGCGGGAGGGAATACGCAGTATTTT.

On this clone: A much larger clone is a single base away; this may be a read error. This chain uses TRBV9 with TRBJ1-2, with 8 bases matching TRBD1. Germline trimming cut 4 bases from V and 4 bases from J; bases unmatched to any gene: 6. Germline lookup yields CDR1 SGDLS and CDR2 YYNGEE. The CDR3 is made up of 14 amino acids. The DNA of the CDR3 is TGTGCCAGCAGCCCCGGACAGGGTGGCTATGGCTACACCTTC. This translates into CASSPGQGGYGYTF.